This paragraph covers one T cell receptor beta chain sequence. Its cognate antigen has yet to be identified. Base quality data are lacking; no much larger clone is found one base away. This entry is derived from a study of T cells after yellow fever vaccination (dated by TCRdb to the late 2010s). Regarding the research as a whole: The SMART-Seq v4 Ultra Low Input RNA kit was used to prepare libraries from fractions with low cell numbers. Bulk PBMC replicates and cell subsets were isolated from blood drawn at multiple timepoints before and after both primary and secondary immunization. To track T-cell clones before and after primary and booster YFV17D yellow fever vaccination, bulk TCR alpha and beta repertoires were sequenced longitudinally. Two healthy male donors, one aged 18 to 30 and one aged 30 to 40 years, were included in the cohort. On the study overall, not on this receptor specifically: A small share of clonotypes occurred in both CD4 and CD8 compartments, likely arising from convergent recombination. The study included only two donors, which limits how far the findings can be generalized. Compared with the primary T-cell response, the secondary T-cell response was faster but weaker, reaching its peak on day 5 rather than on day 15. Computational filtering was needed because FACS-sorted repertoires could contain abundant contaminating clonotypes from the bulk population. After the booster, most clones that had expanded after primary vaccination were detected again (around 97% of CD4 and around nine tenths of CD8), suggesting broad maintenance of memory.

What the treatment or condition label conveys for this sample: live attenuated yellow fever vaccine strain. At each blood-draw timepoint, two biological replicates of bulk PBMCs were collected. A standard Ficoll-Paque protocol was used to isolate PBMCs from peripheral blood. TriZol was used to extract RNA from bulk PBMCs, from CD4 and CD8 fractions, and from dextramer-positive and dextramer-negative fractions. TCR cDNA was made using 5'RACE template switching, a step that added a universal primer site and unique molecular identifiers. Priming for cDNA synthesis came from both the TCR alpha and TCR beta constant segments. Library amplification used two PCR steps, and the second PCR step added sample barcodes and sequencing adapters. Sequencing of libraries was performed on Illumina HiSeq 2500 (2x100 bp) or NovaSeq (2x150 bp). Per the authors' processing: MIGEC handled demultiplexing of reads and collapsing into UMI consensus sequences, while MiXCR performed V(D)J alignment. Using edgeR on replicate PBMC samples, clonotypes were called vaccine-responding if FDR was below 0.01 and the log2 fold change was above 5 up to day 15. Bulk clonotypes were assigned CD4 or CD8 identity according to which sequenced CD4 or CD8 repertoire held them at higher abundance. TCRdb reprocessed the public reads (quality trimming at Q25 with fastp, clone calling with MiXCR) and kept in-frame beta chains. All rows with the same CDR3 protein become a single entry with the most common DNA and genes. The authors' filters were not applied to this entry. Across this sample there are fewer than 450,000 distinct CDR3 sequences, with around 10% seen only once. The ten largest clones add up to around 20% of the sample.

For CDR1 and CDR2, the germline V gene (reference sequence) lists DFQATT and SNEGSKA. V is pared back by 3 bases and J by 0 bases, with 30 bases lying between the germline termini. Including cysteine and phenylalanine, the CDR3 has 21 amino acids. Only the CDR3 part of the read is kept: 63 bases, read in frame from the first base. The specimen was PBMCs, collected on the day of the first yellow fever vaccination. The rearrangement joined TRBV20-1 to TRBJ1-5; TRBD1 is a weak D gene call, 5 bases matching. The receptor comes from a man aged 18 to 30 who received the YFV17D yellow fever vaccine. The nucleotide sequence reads TGCAGTGCTAGGGACGCTGCAGGGCGCGCCCATAATTTCTATAGCAATCAGCCCCAGCATTTT. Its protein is CSARDAAGRAHNFYSNQPQHF.